This TCR beta chain derives from a study of identical twins' blood T cells. Study conclusions and caveats: Each donor's most abundant TCRbeta clonotypes shared more CDR3 sequences with her twin than unrelated donors.

Three pairs of healthy female monozygous twins were the donors. For this clonotype: What it recognizes is unknown.

Each TCR cDNA library carried sample-specific barcodes on both ends. TCRdb processed the 5' RACE reads anew with MiXCR; each CDR3 protein has one entry. The sample has 350,000 to 450,000 distinct CDR3 sequences, roughly 31% seen once. This sequence was found in a woman aged 18-49 years in good health. Sequencing was performed on PBMCs.

CDR3 nucleotide sequence: TGTGCCAGCAGCTTAGCGCCGGCTTACAATGAGCAGTTCTTC. Its protein product is CASSLAPAYNEQFF. The rearrangement joins TRBV7-2 to TRBJ2-1; D call uncertain. The CDR3 is 14 amino acids. The germline V and J ends were trimmed by 0 bases and 4 bases, with 7 bases remaining between them. Germline V gene lookup returns CDR1 SGHTA and CDR2 FQGNSA.